One and the same sample provided the 10 T cell receptor beta chains below, sequenced in a study of shared clonotypes between healthy human individuals. Some clones are missing from TCRdb's copy, which holds only in-frame ones; the method was immunoSEQ multiplex PCR. There are some 2,400,000 clones in the sample; approximately 94% occur only once, and 0.1% to 0.15% lies in the top ten. Specimen: naive CD4+ T cells sorted from blood. Subset noted: CD45RA+ positively selected. The receptors shown here come from a young man in good health.

The chain links TRBV10-2 to TRBJ2-2; the D is unclear. Germline values: CDR1 WSHSY, CDR2 SAAADI. The CDR3 runs to 14 residues. The V gene lost 3 bases and the J gene lost 5 bases, with 10 bases spanning the gap. This CDR3 is CASSDLQGTGELFF. CDR3 bases: TGCGCCAGCAGTGATCTGCAAGGGACCGGGGAGCTGTTTTTT.

The J gene is TRBJ1-4, the V gene TRBV4-3; D unclear. With 0 bases removed from V and 0 bases from J, the gap between germline ends came to 8 bases. The CDR3 spans 16 residues. Germline lookup yields CDR1 LGHNA and CDR2 YSLEER. CDR3 bases: TGCGCCAGCAGCCAAGAGGCCGTTGCAACTAATGAAAAACTGTTTTTT. This codes for CASSQEAVATNEKLFF.

The V and J genes are TRBV20-1 and TRBJ2-1, with D maybe TRBD2 (7 bases). The CDR3 covers 10 residues. In germline, CDR1 is DFQATT, CDR2 SNEGSKA (reference sequence). Trimming pared 4 bases from V and 12 bases from J, leaving 10 bases between. This CDR3 reads CSANREGQFF. CDR3 coding DNA: TGCAGTGCTAACAGGGAGGGGCAGTTCTTC.

This sequence joins TRBV30 and TRBJ1-6, with 8 bases aligning to TRBD1. This CDR3 contains 16 residues. The trim removed 2 bases at V and 6 bases at J, leaving 9 bases unmatched. Germline CDR1 is GTSNPN and CDR2 is SVGIG (reference sequence). CDR3 loop: CAWSHLDRGVNSPLHF. In DNA, the CDR3 is TGTGCCTGGAGTCACCTAGACAGGGGAGTTAATTCACCCCTCCACTTT. Full variable domain (rest looked up from reference TRBV30 and TRBJ1-6): SQTIHQWPATLVQPVGSPLSLECTVEGTSNPNLYWYRQAAGRGLQLLFYSVGIGQISSEVPQNLSASRPQDRQFILSSKKLLLSDSGFYLCAWSHLDRGVNSPLHFGNGTRLTVT.

In this sample, this clone turned up once. The CDR3 is CASSFTGPSSYEQYF. CDR3 nucleotides: TGTGCCAGCAGCTTTACCGGGCCTTCATCCTACGAGCAGTACTTC. V gene TRBV11-2 combines with J gene TRBJ2-7; the D is unclear. The CDR3 consists of 15 residues. Trimming pared 3 bases from V and 1 base from J, leaving 13 bases between. Germline V gene sequence: CDR1 SGHAT, CDR2 FQNNGV.

Regarding this clone: Other DNA sequences of this sample code for an identical CDR3. The chain employs TRBV2 and TRBJ1-5; no firm D call. Trimming pared 6 bases from V and 1 base from J, leaving 4 bases between. The V gene's germline CDR1 is SNHLY and CDR2 FYNNEI. The CDR3 sequence is 12 residues long. CDR3 DNA: TGTGCCAGCAGGGACAGCAATCAGCCCCAGCATTTT. This sequence encodes CASRDSNQPQHF. The variable domain in full, with the rest retrieved from reference TRBV2 and TRBJ1-5, is EPEVTQTPSHQVTQMGQEVILRCVPISNHLYFYWYRQILGQKVEFLVSFYNNEISEKSEIFDDQFSVERPDGSNFTLKIRSTKLEDSAMYFCASRDSNQPQHFGDGTRLSIL.

In regard to this clone: Other DNA sequences in the sample encode the same CDR3. The V and J genes are TRBV5-1 and TRBJ1-1, with D maybe TRBD1 (6 bases). The CDR3 has 13 residues. Germline CDR1 and CDR2: SGHRS and YFSETQ. V lost 2 bases to trimming and J lost 5 bases, with 10 bases between them. CDR3 amino acids: CASSFKGGTEAFF. The CDR3 DNA reads as TGCGCCAGCAGCTTCAAAGGGGGTACTGAAGCTTTCTTT.

This clone was observed a single time. The J gene is TRBJ2-5, the V gene TRBV7-8, with D uncertain. The length of the CDR3 is 15 residues. Germline CDR1 is SGHVS and CDR2 is FQNEAQ. The germline V and J ends were trimmed by 1 base and 0 bases, with 9 bases remaining between them. CDR3: CASSLDKDHQETQYF. The CDR3 DNA follows: TGTGCCAGCAGCTTAGACAAGGACCACCAAGAGACCCAGTACTTC. The full variable domain, its missing parts supplied by reference TRBV7-8 and TRBJ2-5, is GAGVSQSPRYKVAKRGQDVALRCDPISGHVSLFWYQQALGQGPEFLTYFQNEAQLDKSGLPSDRFFAERPEGSVSTLKIQRTQQEDSAVYLCASSLDKDHQETQYFGPGTRLLVL.

This chain links TRBV2 with TRBJ1-1; D might be TRBD1 (5 bases). The CDR3 runs to 11 residues. Germline V gene sequence: CDR1 SNHLY, CDR2 FYNNEI. Trimming pared 5 bases from V and 7 bases from J, leaving 8 bases between. Written as DNA, the CDR3 is TGTGCCAGCAGTACGACAGTTGAAGCTTTCTTT. It translates to CASSTTVEAFF.

The table lists this clone with a count of one. The chain is built from TRBV5-1 and TRBJ2-7; possibly TRBD1 for D (6 bases). This CDR3 comprises 13 residues. Trimming stripped 7 bases from V and 2 bases from J, with 13 bases between. Per the germline V gene, CDR1 is SGHRS and CDR2 is YFSETQ. The CDR3 bases are TGCGCCAGCCGTCACAGGGAGCCCTACGAGCAGTACTTC. Translating it yields CASRHREPYEQYF.